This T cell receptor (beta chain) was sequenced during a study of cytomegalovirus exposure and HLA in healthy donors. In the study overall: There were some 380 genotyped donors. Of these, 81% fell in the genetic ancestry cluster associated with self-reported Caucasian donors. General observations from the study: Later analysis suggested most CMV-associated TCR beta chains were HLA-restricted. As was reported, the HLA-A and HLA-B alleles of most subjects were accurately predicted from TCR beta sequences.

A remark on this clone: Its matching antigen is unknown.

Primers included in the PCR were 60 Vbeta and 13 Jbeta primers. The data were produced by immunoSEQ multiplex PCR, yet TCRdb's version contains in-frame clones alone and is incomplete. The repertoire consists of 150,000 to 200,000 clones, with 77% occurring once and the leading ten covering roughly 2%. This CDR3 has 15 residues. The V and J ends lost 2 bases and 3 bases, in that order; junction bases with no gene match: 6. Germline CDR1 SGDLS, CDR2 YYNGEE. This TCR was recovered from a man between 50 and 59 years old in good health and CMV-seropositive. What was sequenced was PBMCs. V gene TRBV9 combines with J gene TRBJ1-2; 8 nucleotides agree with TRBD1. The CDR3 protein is CASSVYQGAYYGYTF. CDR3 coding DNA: TGTGCCAGCAGCGTGTATCAGGGGGCCTACTATGGCTACACCTTC.